The 24 T cell receptor beta chains below all came from one sample that was sequenced in a study of shared clonotypes between healthy human individuals. Produced via immunoSEQ multiplex PCR; TCRdb's table is partial and in-frame only. The sample includes around 2.5 million clones, 80% to 95% of them seen just once. The sequencing sample was made of naive CD4+ T cells from PBMCs. Described subset: CD45RA+ positively selected. All receptors come from a man aged 18 to 30 in good health. Some clones in this sample may be carry-over from other donors' samples.

The rearrangement uses TRBV6-5 and TRBJ2-7; D unresolved. The V gene lost 3 bases and the J gene lost 3 bases, with 9 bases spanning the gap. The CDR3 is 13 amino acids. Germline V CDR1 and CDR2: MNHEY, SVGAGI. CDR3: CASSYQLFYEQYF. In nucleotides, the CDR3 is TGTGCCAGCAGTTATCAGCTGTTCTACGAGCAGTACTTC.

This chain uses TRBV29-1 with TRBJ1-1; no clear D. CDR1 SQVTM and CDR2 ANQGSEA come from the germline V gene. The germline V and J ends were trimmed by 4 bases and 5 bases, with 17 bases remaining between them. The CDR3 is 14 residues long. CDR3 in amino acids: CSVALGPPVTEAFF. The CDR3 DNA reads TGCAGCGTTGCGTTAGGGCCGCCTGTTACTGAAGCTTTCTTT.

The V gene is TRBV4-3, the J gene TRBJ2-3, with D possibly TRBD2 on 5 matching bases. The CDR3 loop spans 16 amino acids. With 1 base removed from V and 6 bases from J, the gap between germline ends came to 17 bases. Germline values: CDR1 LGHNA, CDR2 YSLEER. The CDR3 spells CASSQGPLRRSDTQYF. CDR3 bases: TGCGCCAGCAGCCAAGGTCCGTTAAGGAGGTCCGATACGCAGTATTTT.

For this clone: At the DNA level, this CDR3 is encoded by other sequences in the same sample as well. The gene calls are TRBV6-5 and TRBJ1-1; 8 nucleotides agree with TRBD1. Germline values: CDR1 MNHEY, CDR2 SVGAGI. With V trimmed by 6 bases and J by 4 bases, 4 bases remained unmatched. The CDR3 is 13 amino acids. The chain's CDR3 is CASRLTGGTEAFF. The CDR3 DNA reads TGTGCCAGCAGGCTCACAGGGGGCACTGAAGCTTTCTTT.

The chain has TRBV6-5 and TRBJ2-5; D remains unclear. V was pared by 4 bases and J by 7 bases, with 10 bases between. Germline V gene data show CDR1 as MNHEY and CDR2 as SVGAGI. The CDR3 is 12 amino acids. This CDR3 reads CASSFDFVTQYF. The CDR3, as DNA: TGTGCCAGCAGTTTTGATTTTGTGACCCAGTACTTC.

This clone was seen a single time. Additional DNA sequences in this sample encode the identical CDR3. The chain has TRBV29-1 and TRBJ1-5; TRBD1 matches 8 bases. CDR1 SQVTM and CDR2 ANQGSEA come from the germline V gene. The CDR3 is made up of 13 amino acids. Germline trimming cut 4 bases from V and 5 bases from J; bases unmatched to any gene: 4. The CDR3 DNA reads as TGCAGCGTTGGGCAGGGGGCGGATCAGCCCCAGCATTTT. Translation gives CSVGQGADQPQHF.

The chain couples TRBV5-1 to TRBJ2-5, with D perhaps matching TRBD2 (5 bases). Germline assignment: CDR1 SGHRS and CDR2 YFSETQ. The CDR3 has 14 residues. The V end lost 0 bases, the J end lost 3 bases, and 9 bases lay between the germline ends. CDR3 bases: TGCGCCAGCAGCTTGGCACAGAGGGAAGAGACCCAGTACTTC. Translating gives CASSLAQREETQYF.

This sequence joins TRBV5-4 and TRBJ2-3; TRBD2 is a possible D gene (6 bases). Per the germline V gene, CDR1 is SGHNT and CDR2 is YYREEE (reference sequence). This CDR3 spans 13 amino acids. The V end was cut by 8 bases, the J end by 3 bases, with 13 bases between. The CDR3, as DNA: TGTGCCAGTAAAGACGGGGGAACAGATACGCAGTATTTT. It yields the protein CASKDGGTDTQYF.

The chain links TRBV5-8 to TRBJ2-6; D unresolved. The germline V gene encodes CDR1 SGHTS and CDR2 YDEGEE. V dropped 7 bases and J dropped 0 bases, with 11 bases sitting between them. This CDR3 is 15 amino acids long. CDR3 nucleotide sequence: TGTGCCAGCCCCAAATCCCCCTCTGGGGCCAACGTCCTGACTTTC. It is translated as CASPKSPSGANVLTF.

The chain is built from TRBV7-2 and TRBJ1-5; TRBD1 matches at 7 bases. Losses at the gene ends were 5 bases for V and 6 bases for J; bases not matched to a gene: 7. Looked up from germline, CDR1 is SGHTA and CDR2 is FQGNSA. The CDR3 covers 14 residues. CDR3 bases: TGTGCCAGCAGCCAGACAGGGACATTTCAGCCCCAGCATTTT. It encodes CASSQTGTFQPQHF.

This clone was detected a few times. V is TRBV7-9 and J is TRBJ1-1; no firm D call. The germline V and J ends were trimmed by 4 bases and 0 bases, with 9 bases remaining between them. The CDR3 consists of 14 residues. CDR1 and CDR2 (germline): SEHNR, FQNEAQ (reference sequence). The CDR3: CASSSPVMNTEAFF. In nucleotides, the CDR3 is TGTGCCAGCAGCTCACCCGTAATGAACACTGAAGCTTTCTTT.

The rearrangement uses TRBV27 and TRBJ2-2; D might be TRBD1 (5 bases). CDR1 and CDR2 from the germline V gene are MNHEY and SMNVEV (reference sequence). CDR3 size: 15 residues. Deletions cut 5 bases from V and 6 bases from J, with 16 bases between. CDR3 DNA: TGTGCCAGCAGTGTACCGACAGCAGAGCCCGGGGAGCTGTTTTTT. Protein sequence: CASSVPTAEPGELFF.

As for this clone: Other DNA sequences in this sample translate to the same CDR3. The chain is built from TRBV27 and TRBJ2-7; D could derive from TRBD1 or TRBD2 (5 bases each). Germline assignment: CDR1 MNHEY and CDR2 SMNVEV (reference sequence). The CDR3 is 15 amino acids. V dropped 4 bases and J dropped 0 bases, with 13 bases sitting between them. CDR3 region: CASSSRGLSSYEQYF. The DNA of the CDR3 is TGTGCCAGCAGTTCTCGGGGCCTGAGCTCCTACGAGCAGTACTTC.

The CDR3 loop is CASSLAGLAGAQEQFF. In DNA, the CDR3 is TGTGCCAGCAGCTTAGCCGGACTAGCGGGAGCACAGGAGCAGTTCTTC. The chain carries TRBV7-7 and TRBJ2-1; TRBD2 matches 13 bases. Germline CDR1 is SSHAT and CDR2 is FNYEAQ (reference sequence). V gave up 0 bases and J gave up 10 bases; unmatched junction bases: 6. The CDR3 runs 16 residues.

On this clone itself: A single base separates this from a much larger clone, so it may be a read error. This chain joins TRBV7-9 and TRBJ1-1, with D perhaps TRBD1 (6 bases). The germline CDR1 and CDR2 sequences are SEHNR and FQNEAQ (reference sequence). The CDR3 has 13 amino acids. Deletions cut 5 bases from V and 1 base from J, with 8 bases between. For the CDR3, the DNA is TGTGCCAGCAGCGCACAGGGGAACACTGAAGCTTTCTTT. Its protein product is CASSAQGNTEAFF. The full variable domain, rest sourced from reference TRBV7-9 and TRBJ1-1, is DTGVSQNPRHKITKRGQNVTFRCDPISEHNRLYWYRQTLGQGPEFLTYFQNEAQLEKSRLLSDRFSAERPKGSFSTLEIQRTEQGDSAMYLCASSAQGNTEAFFGQGTRLTVV.

The chain combines TRBV28 with TRBJ2-3, with TRBD1 identical over 8 bases. This CDR3 has 15 residues. Germline assignment: CDR1 MDHEN and CDR2 SYDVKM. V gave up 2 bases and J gave up 8 bases; unmatched junction bases: 9. CDR3 nucleotide sequence: TGTGCCAGCAGTTTAGGCGGACAGGGTATGGGTACGCAGTATTTT. This translates into CASSLGGQGMGTQYF. The full variable domain, its missing parts supplied by reference TRBV28 and TRBJ2-3, is DVKVTQSSRYLVKRTGEKVFLECVQDMDHENMFWYRQDPGLGLRLIYFSYDVKMKEKGDIPEGYSVSREKKERFSLILESASTNQTSMYLCASSLGGQGMGTQYFGPGTRLTVL.

The genes are TRBV27 and TRBJ1-2; 8 bases are a match to TRBD1. Germline assignment: CDR1 MNHEY and CDR2 SMNVEV (reference sequence). There are 15 residues in the CDR3. The V gene end was trimmed by 0 bases and the J gene end by 5 bases; junction bases not matched to a gene: 5. CDR3 nucleotide sequence: TGTGCCAGCAGTTTATCGGCAGGGGGCGGATATGGCTACACCTTC. Protein product: CASSLSAGGGYGYTF.

The J gene is TRBJ2-1, the V gene TRBV30; D is uncertain. The CDR3 runs 11 residues. V lost 2 bases, J lost 12 bases, and 11 bases lay in between. CDR1 is GTSNPN and CDR2 is SVGIG in the germline V gene (reference sequence). The CDR3 DNA reads as TGTGCCTGGAGTTCGGAGCGAATGCAGTTCTTC. It specifies CAWSSERMQFF.

This clone was seen just once. CDR3 sequence: CASTPLGTGELFF. CDR3 nucleotide sequence: TGTGCCAGCACCCCTCTGGGCACCGGGGAGCTGTTTTTT. The genes are TRBV27 and TRBJ2-2; D is uncertain. Germline CDR1 and CDR2: MNHEY and SMNVEV (reference sequence). The CDR3 has 13 amino acids. Between the trimmed V and J ends, which lost 7 bases and 4 bases, there was a span of 10 bases.

The CDR3 DNA sequence: TGTGCCAGCAGTTTATCAGGGGTAGGCAACACTGAAGCTTTCTTT. Protein: CASSLSGVGNTEAFF. The V and J genes are TRBV28 and TRBJ1-1; TRBD1 might be the D (6 bases). The germline V and J ends were trimmed by 1 base and 2 bases, with 11 bases remaining between them. The CDR3 extends over 15 amino acids. Looked up from germline, CDR1 is MDHEN and CDR2 is SYDVKM. Full variable domain (outside the CDR3, taken from reference TRBV28 and TRBJ1-1): DVKVTQSSRYLVKRTGEKVFLECVQDMDHENMFWYRQDPGLGLRLIYFSYDVKMKEKGDIPEGYSVSREKKERFSLILESASTNQTSMYLCASSLSGVGNTEAFFGQGTRLTVV.

V is TRBV6-1 and J is TRBJ2-5; D ambiguous. There are 10 residues in the CDR3. Trimming removed 7 bases at V and 7 bases at J, with 7 bases between. In germline, CDR1 is MNHNS, CDR2 SASEGT. This CDR3 reads CASMLGTQYF. As DNA, the CDR3 is TGTGCCAGCATGTTGGGGACCCAGTACTTC.

This clone has a handful of counts. This chain links TRBV5-1 with TRBJ1-5; D is undetermined. The CDR3 spans 13 residues. The V end lost 2 bases, the J end lost 7 bases, and 10 bases lay between the germline ends. Germline assignment: CDR1 SGHRS and CDR2 YFSETQ. The CDR3 DNA sequence: TGCGCCAGCAGCTTAACTCCCCACCAGCCCCAGCATTTT. As protein: CASSLTPHQPQHF.

The chain links TRBV6-6 to TRBJ2-3, with TRBD2 matching over 7 bases. CDR1 MNHNY and CDR2 SVGAGI come from the germline V gene (reference sequence). There are 14 residues in the CDR3. The junction had 9 bases not matched to a gene; V was cut back by 7 bases and J by 5 bases. CDR3: CASTISGIEDTQYF. The CDR3 region has the DNA TGTGCCAGCACTATCAGCGGGATTGAAGATACGCAGTATTTT.

This chain uses TRBV4-2 with TRBJ2-6; D call uncertain. In germline, CDR1 is LGHNA, CDR2 YNFKEQ. This CDR3 has 17 amino acids. Trimming stripped 0 bases from V and 2 bases from J, with 11 bases between. The CDR3: CASSQDWSAAGANVLTF. The CDR3 coding sequence is TGTGCCAGCAGCCAAGATTGGTCTGCCGCTGGGGCCAACGTCCTGACTTTC.